This is a list of T cell receptor beta chains from one sample in a study of shared clonotypes between healthy human individuals. Data came from immunoSEQ multiplex PCR; TCRdb stores just in-frame clones and leaves some out. The sample holds about 1.5 million clones, 95% to 99% seen once. Specimen: naive CD4+ T cells sorted from blood. The receptors come from a man aged 30 to 45 in good health. CDR3s include the opening cysteine and the closing phenylalanine or tryptophan. Each record gives: D gene, V gene, J gene, clone size, CDR3 DNA, CDR3 protein. D genes are given only for firm matches. Size is stated for part of the rows, as once, few or many counts, or as a class when the clone is expanded.

NA	TRBV10-3	TRBJ2-5	NA	TGTGCCATCAGTGAGTCCCAAGAGACCCAGTACTTC	CAISESQETQYF
NA	TRBV18	TRBJ2-3	NA	TGTGCCAGCTCACCTCGCCAGAACACAGATACGCAGTATTTT	CASSPRQNTDTQYF
NA	TRBV27	TRBJ2-7	NA	TGTGCCAGCAGTTTATCCCGACAGTCCTACGAGCAGTACTTC	CASSLSRQSYEQYF
NA	TRBV6-5	TRBJ1-2	NA	TGTGCCAGCAGTTACTCAGGGCGCGGCTACACCTTC	CASSYSGRGYTF
TRBD1	TRBV18	TRBJ1-2	NA	TGTGCCAGCTCACCGAAGACAGGGTTGGGTGGCTACACCTTC	CASSPKTGLGGYTF
NA	TRBV28	TRBJ2-5	NA	TGTGCCAGCAGTTTGTTAGGGGGAGGAGAGACCCAGTACTTC	CASSLLGGGETQYF
NA	TRBV2	TRBJ2-7	NA	TGTGCCAGCAGTACCCCCCAGCGGGCTTCCTACGAGCAGTACTTC	CASSTPQRASYEQYF
NA	TRBV6-4	TRBJ2-1	NA	TGTGCCAGCAGTGAAGGGAGGCGGCAGTTCTTC	CASSEGRRQFF
TRBD1	TRBV5-1	TRBJ2-1	NA	TGCGCCAGCAGCTTGGGGGACAGGTTATACAATGAGCAGTTCTTC	CASSLGDRLYNEQFF
NA	TRBV7-9	TRBJ2-7	NA	TGTGCCAGCAGTTGGGACGCCTACGAGCAGTACTTC	CASSWDAYEQYF
NA	TRBV7-8	TRBJ2-1	NA	TGTGCCAGCAGTTTAGGACCAAACCCCTACAATGAGCAGTTCTTC	CASSLGPNPYNEQFF
NA	TRBV25-1	TRBJ1-1	NA	TGTGCCAGCTCACTGGACAGTCGGGGAGATGAAGCTTTCTTT	CASSLDSRGDEAFF
TRBD2	TRBV28	TRBJ2-5	once	TGTGCCAGCAGTCTAGCGGGGGGCGCGTCCCAAGAGACCCAGTACTTC	CASSLAGGASQETQYF
TRBD1	TRBV4-2	TRBJ2-7	NA	TGTGCCAGCCGGGACAGAGACTACGAGCAGTACTTC	CASRDRDYEQYF
TRBD1	TRBV28	TRBJ1-1	NA	TGTGCCAGCAGTTTTTTCAGGGGGGTCAACACTGAAGCTTTCTTT	CASSFFRGVNTEAFF
NA	TRBV5-4	TRBJ2-1	NA	TGTGCCAGCAGCTCCCATCCCGGACTTTACAATGAGCAGTTCTTC	CASSSHPGLYNEQFF
TRBD2	TRBV9	TRBJ2-2	NA	TGTGCCAGCAGCGTACTATCCGGGACTAGCGTTCGTACCGGGGAGCTGTTTTTT	CASSVLSGTSVRTGELFF
NA	TRBV7-8	TRBJ2-7	NA	TGTGCCAGCAGCTTAGCTTTTTGGGAATACGAGCAGTACTTC	CASSLAFWEYEQYF